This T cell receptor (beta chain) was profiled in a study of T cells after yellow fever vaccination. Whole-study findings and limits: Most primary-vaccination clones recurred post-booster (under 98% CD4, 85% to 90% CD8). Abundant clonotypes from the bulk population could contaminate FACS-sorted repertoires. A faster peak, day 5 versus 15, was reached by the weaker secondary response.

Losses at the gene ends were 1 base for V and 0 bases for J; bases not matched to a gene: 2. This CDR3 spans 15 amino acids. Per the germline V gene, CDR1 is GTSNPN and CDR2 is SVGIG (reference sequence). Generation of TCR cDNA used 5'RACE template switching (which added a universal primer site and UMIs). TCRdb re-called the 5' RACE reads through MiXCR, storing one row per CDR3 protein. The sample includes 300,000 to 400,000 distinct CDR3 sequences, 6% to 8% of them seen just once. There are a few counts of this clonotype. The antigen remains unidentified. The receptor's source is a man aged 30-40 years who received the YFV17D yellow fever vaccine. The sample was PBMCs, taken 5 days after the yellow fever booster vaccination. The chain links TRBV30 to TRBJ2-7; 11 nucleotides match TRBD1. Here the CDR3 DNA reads TGTGCCTGGAGTGAGGACAGGGGGCTCTCCTACGAGCAGTACTTC. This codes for CAWSEDRGLSYEQYF. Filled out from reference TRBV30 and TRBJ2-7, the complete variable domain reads SQTIHQWPATLVQPVGSPLSLECTVEGTSNPNLYWYRQAAGRGLQLLFYSVGIGQISSEVPQNLSASRPQDRQFILSSKKLLLSDSGFYLCAWSEDRGLSYEQYFGPGTRLTVT.